Described below is a single TCR beta chain sequence and its context. Its target is not known. At sampling all donors were nominally healthy, likely with unrecorded immune exposures. CDR3 length equals 17 residues. V was trimmed by 0 bases and J by 3 bases, leaving 15 bases between them. Per the germline V gene, CDR1 is LGHNA and CDR2 is YNFKEQ. The study ran its PCR with 60 Vbeta and 13 Jbeta primers. Sequencing was performed with immunoSEQ multiplex PCR; in TCRdb, only in-frame clones are kept and a portion is missing. The table includes about 45,000 clones, 51% detected once. This sample is part of a study of cytomegalovirus exposure and HLA in healthy donors. The study, taken as a whole, reports: Per published reports, the classifier diagnosed cytomegalovirus status with high specificity and sensitivity. The study put about 180 TCR beta chains on its list as cytomegalovirus-associated. The authors judged a highly shared variant cluster likely a sequencing artifact.

Input material: PBMCs. V and J are TRBV4-2 and TRBJ1-3, with D hard to call. This sequence was found in a man aged 55 to 70 in good health and CMV-seronegative. CDR3 region: CASSQEKRGRGGNTIYF. DNA for the CDR3: TGTGCCAGCAGCCAAGAAAAACGGGGAAGAGGTGGAAACACCATATATTTT.